This is a list of T cell receptor beta chains from one sample in a study of PD-L1 blockade in urothelial cancer. The repertoire was sequenced with immunoSEQ multiplex PCR; TCRdb's copy has only in-frame clones and lacks some. The table records some 110,000 clones, 80% to 90% of them present only once. The sequencing here drew on PBMCs, taken around atezolizumab (anti-PD-L1) treatment. The source is a man between 60 and 70 years old with urothelial cancer. The CDR3 runs from the conserved cysteine through the conserved F or W. A D gene is named only where the DNA matches it firmly. Clone sizes are given selectively: once, few, many, or a class where the clone is expanded.

V	J	size	D	CDR3	DNA
TRBV4-1	TRBJ1-1	.	.	CASSLSGGTEAFF	TGCGCCAGCAGCCTATCGGGGGGCACTGAAGCTTTCTTT
TRBV25-1	TRBJ2-7	.	.	CASSNGLYEQYF	TGTGCCAGCAGCAATGGCCTCTACGAGCAGTACTTC
TRBV6-1	TRBJ1-2	.	.	CASSAQGSHYGYTF	TGTGCCAGCAGTGCGCAGGGTAGTCACTATGGCTACACCTTC
TRBV30	TRBJ2-3	.	.	CACSVGGLTDTQYF	TGTGCCTGTTCTGTGGGAGGCCTCACAGATACGCAGTATTTT
TRBV6-1	TRBJ2-7	.	TRBD1	CASSEMGTGLPYEQYF	TGTGCCAGCAGTGAAATGGGGACAGGACTGCCCTACGAGCAGTACTTC
TRBV2	TRBJ2-1	.	.	CASSGGAGGHNNEQFF	TGTGCCAGCAGTGGGGGTGCTGGAGGGCACAACAATGAGCAGTTCTTC
TRBV25-1	TRBJ1-4	.	TRBD1	CASSGDRPEEKLFF	TGTGCCAGCAGTGGGGACAGGCCGGAGGAAAAACTGTTTTTT
TRBV28	TRBJ2-1	.	.	CASSFQGYSYNEQFF	TGTGCCAGCAGTTTTCAGGGGTACTCCTACAATGAGCAGTTCTTC
TRBV6-1	TRBJ2-3	.	.	CASREGWADTQYF	TGTGCCAGCAGGGAGGGGTGGGCAGATACGCAGTATTTT
TRBV6-5	TRBJ2-1	.	TRBD1	CASRGTGYNEQFF	TGTGCCAGCAGAGGGACAGGGTACAATGAGCAGTTCTTC
TRBV6-5	TRBJ2-2	.	TRBD1	CASRSGQGPGELFF	TGTGCCAGCAGGTCCGGACAGGGCCCCGGGGAGCTGTTTTTT
TRBV28	TRBJ1-1	.	.	CASSLGHEEAFF	TGTGCCAGCAGTTTAGGGCATGAAGAAGCTTTCTTT
TRBV7-9	TRBJ2-7	once	TRBD2	CASSSAFQRGALYEQYF	TGTGCCAGCAGCTCTGCCTTTCAGCGGGGGGCTTTATACGAGCAGTACTTC
TRBV6-1	TRBJ2-5	.	TRBD2	CASSEAGTRIEAQYF	TGTGCCAGCAGTGAGGCCGGGACTAGGATTGAGGCCCAGTACTTC
TRBV6-1	TRBJ2-3	.	.	CASSEDSRGRDTQYF	TGTGCCAGCAGTGAGGACTCTCGAGGTCGGGATACGCAGTATTTT
TRBV7-2	TRBJ2-3	.	TRBD1	CASSPDRAYTDTQYF	TGTGCCAGCAGTCCTGACAGGGCCTACACAGATACGCAGTATTTT
TRBV7-3	TRBJ2-2	.	.	CASSLGDNGELFF	TGTGCCAGCAGCTTGGGGGACAACGGGGAGCTGTTTTTT